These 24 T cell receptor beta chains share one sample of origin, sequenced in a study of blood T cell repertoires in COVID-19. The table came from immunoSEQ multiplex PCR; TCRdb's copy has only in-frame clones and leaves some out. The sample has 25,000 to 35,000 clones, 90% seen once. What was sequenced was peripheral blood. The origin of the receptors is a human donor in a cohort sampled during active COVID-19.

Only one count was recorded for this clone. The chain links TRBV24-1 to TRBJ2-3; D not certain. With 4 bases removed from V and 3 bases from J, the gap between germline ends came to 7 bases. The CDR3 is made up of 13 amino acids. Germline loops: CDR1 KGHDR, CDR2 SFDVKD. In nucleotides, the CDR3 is TGTGCCACCAGTGACCCTCCTACAGATACGCAGTATTTT. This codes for CATSDPPTDTQYF.

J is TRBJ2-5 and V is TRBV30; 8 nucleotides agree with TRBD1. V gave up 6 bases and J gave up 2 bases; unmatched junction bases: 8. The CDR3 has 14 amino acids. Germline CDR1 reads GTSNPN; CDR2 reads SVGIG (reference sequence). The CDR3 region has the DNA TGTGCCTGCGGACAGGGAAGAGGTCAAGAGACCCAGTACTTC. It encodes CACGQGRGQETQYF.

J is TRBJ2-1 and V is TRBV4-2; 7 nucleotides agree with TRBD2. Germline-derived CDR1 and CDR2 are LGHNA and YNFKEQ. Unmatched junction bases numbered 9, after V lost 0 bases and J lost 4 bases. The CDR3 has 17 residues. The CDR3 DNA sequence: TGTGCCAGCAGCCAAGACCCGGCGGGAGTATCGTACAATGAGCAGTTCTTC. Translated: CASSQDPAGVSYNEQFF.

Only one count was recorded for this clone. Here the CDR3 reads CASTLSGSSSSYNEQFF. The CDR3 DNA reads TGTGCCAGCACCCTTAGCGGGAGCAGCTCGTCCTACAATGAGCAGTTCTTC. V usage is TRBV28 and J usage is TRBJ2-1, with TRBD2 matching 9 bases. The CDR3 runs to 17 residues. Germline CDR1 is MDHEN and CDR2 is SYDVKM. The trim removed 7 bases at V and 1 base at J, leaving 11 bases unmatched.

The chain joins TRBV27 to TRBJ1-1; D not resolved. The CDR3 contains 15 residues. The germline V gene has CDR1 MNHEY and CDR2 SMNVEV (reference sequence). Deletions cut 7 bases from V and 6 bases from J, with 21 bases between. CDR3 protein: CASTETGFPLAEAFF. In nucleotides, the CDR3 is TGTGCCAGCACTGAAACGGGGTTCCCGCTCGCTGAAGCTTTCTTT.

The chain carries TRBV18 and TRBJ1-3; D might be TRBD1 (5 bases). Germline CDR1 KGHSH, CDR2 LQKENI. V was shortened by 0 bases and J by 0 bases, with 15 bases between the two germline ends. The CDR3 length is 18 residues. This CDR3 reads CASSPPAQGLRSGNTIYF. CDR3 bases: TGTGCCAGCTCACCACCGGCCCAGGGACTACGCTCTGGAAACACCATATATTTT. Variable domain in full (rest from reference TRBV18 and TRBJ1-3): NAGVMQNPRHLVRRRGQEARLRCSPMKGHSHVYWYRQLPEEGLKFMVYLQKENIIDESGMPKERFSAEFPKEGPSILRIQQVVRGDSAAYFCASSPPAQGLRSGNTIYFGEGSWLTVV.

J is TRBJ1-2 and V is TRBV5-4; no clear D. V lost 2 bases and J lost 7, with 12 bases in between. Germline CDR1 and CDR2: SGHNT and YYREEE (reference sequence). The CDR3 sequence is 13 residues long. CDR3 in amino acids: CASSLDPGGGYTF. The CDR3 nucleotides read TGTGCCAGCAGCTTAGACCCTGGCGGTGGCTACACCTTC.

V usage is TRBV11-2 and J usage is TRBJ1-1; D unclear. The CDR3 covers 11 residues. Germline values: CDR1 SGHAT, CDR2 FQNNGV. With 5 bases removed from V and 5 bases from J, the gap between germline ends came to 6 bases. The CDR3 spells CASSHRTEAFF. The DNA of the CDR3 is TGTGCCAGCAGCCACAGAACTGAAGCTTTCTTT.

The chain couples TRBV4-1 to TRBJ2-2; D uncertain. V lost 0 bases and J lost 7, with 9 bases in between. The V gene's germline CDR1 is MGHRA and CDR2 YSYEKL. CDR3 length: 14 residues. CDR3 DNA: TGCGCCAGCAGCCAAGATTCTCGGAGCGGGGAGCTGTTTTTT. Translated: CASSQDSRSGELFF.

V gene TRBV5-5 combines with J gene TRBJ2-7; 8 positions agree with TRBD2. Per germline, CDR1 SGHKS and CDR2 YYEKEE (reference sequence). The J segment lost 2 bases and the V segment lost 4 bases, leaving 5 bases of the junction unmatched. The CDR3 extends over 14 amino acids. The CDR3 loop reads CASSPGLATYEQYF. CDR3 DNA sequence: TGTGCCAGCAGCCCTGGACTAGCCACCTACGAGCAGTACTTC.

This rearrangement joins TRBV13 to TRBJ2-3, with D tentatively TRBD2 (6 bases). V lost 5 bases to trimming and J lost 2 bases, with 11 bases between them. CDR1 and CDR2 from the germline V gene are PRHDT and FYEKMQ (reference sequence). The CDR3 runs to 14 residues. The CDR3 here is CASSLGLNTDTQYF. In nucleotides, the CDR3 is TGTGCCAGCAGCCTGGGACTCAACACAGATACGCAGTATTTT.

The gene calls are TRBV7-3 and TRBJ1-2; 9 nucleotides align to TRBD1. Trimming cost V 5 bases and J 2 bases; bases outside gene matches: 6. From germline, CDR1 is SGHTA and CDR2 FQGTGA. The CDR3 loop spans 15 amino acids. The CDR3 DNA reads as TGTGCCAGCAGCCATATCGGGACAGGGAACTATGGCTACACCTTC. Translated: CASSHIGTGNYGYTF. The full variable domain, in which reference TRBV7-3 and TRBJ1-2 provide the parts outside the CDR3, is GAGVSQTPSNKVTEKGKYVELRCDPISGHTALYWYRQSLGQGPEFLIYFQGTGAADDSGLPNDRFFAVRPEGSVSTLKIQRTERGDSAVYLCASSHIGTGNYGYTFGSGTRLTVV.

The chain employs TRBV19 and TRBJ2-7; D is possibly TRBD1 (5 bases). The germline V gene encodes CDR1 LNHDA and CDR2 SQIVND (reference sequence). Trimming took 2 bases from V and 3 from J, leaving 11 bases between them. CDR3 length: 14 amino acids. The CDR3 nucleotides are TGTGCCAGTAGTATATTCTCAGGGAACTACGAGCAGTACTTC. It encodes CASSIFSGNYEQYF.

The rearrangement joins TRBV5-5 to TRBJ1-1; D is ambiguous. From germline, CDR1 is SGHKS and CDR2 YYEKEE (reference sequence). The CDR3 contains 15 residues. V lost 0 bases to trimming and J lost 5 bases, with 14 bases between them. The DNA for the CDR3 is TGTGCCAGCAGCTTGGGCATGTGGGCGCGAACTGAAGCTTTCTTT. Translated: CASSLGMWARTEAFF. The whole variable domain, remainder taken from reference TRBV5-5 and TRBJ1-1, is DAGVTQSPTHLIKTRGQQVTLRCSPISGHKSVSWYQQVLGQGPQFIFQYYEKEERGRGNFPDRFSARQFPNYSSELNVNALLLGDSALYLCASSLGMWARTEAFFGQGTRLTVV.

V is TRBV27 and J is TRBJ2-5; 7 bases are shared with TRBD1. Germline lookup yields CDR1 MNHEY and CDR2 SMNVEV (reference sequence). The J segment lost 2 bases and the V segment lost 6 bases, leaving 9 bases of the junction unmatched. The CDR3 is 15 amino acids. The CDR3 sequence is CASSPVPGQQETQYF. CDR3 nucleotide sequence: TGTGCCAGCAGCCCAGTCCCGGGACAGCAAGAGACCCAGTACTTC.

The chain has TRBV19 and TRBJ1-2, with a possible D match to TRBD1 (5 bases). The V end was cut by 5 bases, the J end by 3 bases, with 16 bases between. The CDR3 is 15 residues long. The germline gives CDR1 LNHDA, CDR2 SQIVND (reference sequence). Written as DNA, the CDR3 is TGTGCCAGTAGTCGTTATCCCCAGGGATACTATGGCTACACCTTC. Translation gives CASSRYPQGYYGYTF.

The CDR3 loop is CASRFDGGGDNEQFF. The CDR3 bases are TGTGCCAGCAGGTTTGATGGGGGGGGCGACAATGAGCAGTTCTTC. This sequence joins TRBV5-4 and TRBJ2-1; tentative D call: TRBD2 (7 bases). Trimming removed 5 bases from V and 5 bases from J, with 17 bases in between. This CDR3 spans 15 amino acids. Germline CDR1 SGHNT, CDR2 YYREEE (reference sequence). Variable domain in full (rest from reference TRBV5-4 and TRBJ2-1): ETGVTQSPTHLIKTRGQQVTLRCSSQSGHNTVSWYQQALGQGPQFIFQYYREEENGRGNFPPRFSGLQFPNYSSELNVNALELDDSALYLCASRFDGGGDNEQFFGPGTRLTVL.

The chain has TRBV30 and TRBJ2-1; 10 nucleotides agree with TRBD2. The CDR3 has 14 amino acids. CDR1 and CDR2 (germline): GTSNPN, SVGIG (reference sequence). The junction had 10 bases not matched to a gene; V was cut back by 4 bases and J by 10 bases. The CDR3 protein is CAWTPTPGLAEQFF. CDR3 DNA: TGTGCCTGGACCCCAACCCCGGGACTAGCGGAGCAGTTCTTC.

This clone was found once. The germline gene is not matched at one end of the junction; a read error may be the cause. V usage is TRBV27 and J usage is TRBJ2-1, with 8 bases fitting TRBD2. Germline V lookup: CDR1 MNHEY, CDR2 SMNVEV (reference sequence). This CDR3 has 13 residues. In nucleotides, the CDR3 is TGTGCCAGCAGTTTTGGGGTCTGGAGCGGGAGTATCTTC. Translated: CASSFGVWSGSIF.

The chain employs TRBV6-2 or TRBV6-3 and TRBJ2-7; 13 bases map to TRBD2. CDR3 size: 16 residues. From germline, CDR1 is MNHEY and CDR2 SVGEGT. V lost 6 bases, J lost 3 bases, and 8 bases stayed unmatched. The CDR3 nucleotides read TGTGCCAGCAGCCCACGGGGACTAGCGGGATTCTACGAGCAGTACTTC. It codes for CASSPRGLAGFYEQYF.

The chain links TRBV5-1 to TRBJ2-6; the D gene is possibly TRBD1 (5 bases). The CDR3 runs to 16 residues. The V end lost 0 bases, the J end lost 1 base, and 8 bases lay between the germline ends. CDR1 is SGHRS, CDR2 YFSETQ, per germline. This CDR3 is CASSLAAGSGANVLTF. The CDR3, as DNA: TGCGCCAGCAGCTTGGCGGCAGGGTCTGGGGCCAACGTCCTGACTTTC.

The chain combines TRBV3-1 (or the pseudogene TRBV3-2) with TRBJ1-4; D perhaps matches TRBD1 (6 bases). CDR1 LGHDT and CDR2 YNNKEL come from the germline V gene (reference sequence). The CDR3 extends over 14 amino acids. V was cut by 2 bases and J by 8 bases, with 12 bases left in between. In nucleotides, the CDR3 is TGTGCCAGCAGCCAACCGGGGGGCGGGGAAAAACTGTTTTTT. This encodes CASSQPGGGEKLFF.

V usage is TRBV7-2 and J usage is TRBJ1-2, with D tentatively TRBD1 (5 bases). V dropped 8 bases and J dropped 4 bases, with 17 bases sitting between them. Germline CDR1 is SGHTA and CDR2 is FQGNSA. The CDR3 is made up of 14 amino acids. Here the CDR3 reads CASDPQGSAYGYTF. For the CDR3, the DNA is TGTGCCAGCGATCCTCAGGGATCGGCCTATGGCTACACCTTC.

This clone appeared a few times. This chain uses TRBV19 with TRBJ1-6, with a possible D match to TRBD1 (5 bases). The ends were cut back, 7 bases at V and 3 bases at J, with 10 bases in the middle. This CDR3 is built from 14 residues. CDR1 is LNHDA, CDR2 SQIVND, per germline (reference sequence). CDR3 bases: TGTGCCAGTAAGACAGACCGCTATAATTCACCCCTCCACTTT. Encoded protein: CASKTDRYNSPLHF.